These T cell receptor beta chains were read from a single sample in a study of shared clonotypes between healthy human individuals. Produced via immunoSEQ multiplex PCR; TCRdb's table is partial and in-frame only. The sample includes fewer than 1.4 million clones, about 80% of them seen just once. Specimen: memory CD4+ T cells from PBMCs. These TCRs come from a young man in good health. Some clones in this sample may be carry-over from other donors' samples. Each CDR3 is given with its conserved first and last residue. For some rows the clone size is stated as once, few or many, or as a class when expanded; others skip it.

-	TRBV27	TRBJ1-2	CASSFSGYGYTF
-	TRBV28	TRBJ1-5	CASKTYRVGNQPQHF
-	TRBV4-1	TRBJ2-1	CASSQGGLADNEQFF
-	TRBV5-1	TRBJ2-7	CASRQDFYEQYF
-	TRBV6-6	TRBJ2-7	CASSYSGQQYF
-	TRBV30	TRBJ2-5	CACGGTKETQYF
once	TRBV19	TRBJ1-2	CASSLRGGMRGYTF
few	TRBV7-9	TRBJ2-4	CASSRVLGLNIQYF
once	TRBV6-6	TRBJ2-5	CASSYDNPRRETQYF
-	TRBV20-1	TRBJ1-2	CSANGGYGYTF
-	TRBV28	TRBJ2-1	CASSVTGGAYNEQFF
-	TRBV6-5	TRBJ2-6	CASSGEAGANVLTF
once	TRBV6-5	TRBJ1-2	CASSPTVGNGYTF
-	TRBV28	TRBJ2-2	CASSSLPGRENTGELFF
many	TRBV5-1	TRBJ1-1	CASSEQTGGGTEAFF
once	TRBV28	TRBJ2-3	CASSTQPGQGLDTQYF
-	TRBV5-1	TRBJ2-1	CASSRQGYSSYNEQFF